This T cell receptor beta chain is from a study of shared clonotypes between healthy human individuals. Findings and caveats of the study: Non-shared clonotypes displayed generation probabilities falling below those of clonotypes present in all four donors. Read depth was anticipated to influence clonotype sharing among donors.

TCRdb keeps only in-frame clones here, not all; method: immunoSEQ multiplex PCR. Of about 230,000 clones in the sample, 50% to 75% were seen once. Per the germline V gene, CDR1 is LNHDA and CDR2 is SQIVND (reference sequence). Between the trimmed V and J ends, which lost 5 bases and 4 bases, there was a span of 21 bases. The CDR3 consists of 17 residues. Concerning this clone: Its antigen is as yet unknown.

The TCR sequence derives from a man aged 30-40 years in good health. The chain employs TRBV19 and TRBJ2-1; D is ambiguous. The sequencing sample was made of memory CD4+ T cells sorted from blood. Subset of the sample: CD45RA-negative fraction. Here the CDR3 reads CASSATRGWGSYNEQFF. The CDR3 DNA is TGTGCCAGTAGTGCAACCCGTGGGTGGGGATCTTACAATGAGCAGTTCTTC.